The next 13 T cell receptor beta chains were all read from a single sample in a study of T cells after yellow fever vaccination. In TCRdb, the 5' RACE reads were re-called with MiXCR into one record per CDR3 protein. Of 300,000 to 400,000 distinct CDR3 sequences in the sample, 8.5% to 10% were seen once. This material consisted of PBMCs, taken on the day of the first yellow fever vaccination. The receptors shown here come from a man between 18 and 35 years old who received the YFV17D yellow fever vaccine.

At least ten counts were recorded for this clonotype. The junction departs from germline at one end; a sequencing error may be responsible. V and J are TRBV9 and TRBJ1-2; D not resolved. The germline gives CDR1 SGDLS, CDR2 YYNGEE. The CDR3 contains 8 residues. CDR3 sequence: CASSPHLF. CDR3 in DNA: TGTGCCAGCAGCCCACACCTCTTC.

This clonotype has just a few counts. The chain uses TRBV20-1 and TRBJ2-2; D possibly matches TRBD1 or TRBD2 (6 bases each). The CDR3 runs to 13 residues. The V end was cut by 0 bases, the J end by 6 bases, with 8 bases between. Germline V gene sequence: CDR1 DFQATT, CDR2 SNEGSKA (reference sequence). The CDR3 sequence: CSARDGGPGELFF. The CDR3 DNA reads as TGCAGTGCTAGAGATGGGGGGCCCGGGGAGCTGTTTTTT.

This clonotype was detected a few times. The chain employs TRBV6-1 and TRBJ2-2, with D maybe TRBD2 (6 bases). The V gene's germline CDR1 is MNHNS and CDR2 SASEGT. With 7 bases removed from V and 4 bases from J, the gap between germline ends came to 16 bases. This CDR3 has 15 amino acids. This CDR3 reads CASTQGDFSTGELFF. The CDR3 nucleotides read TGTGCCAGCACCCAAGGGGACTTCTCCACCGGGGAGCTGTTTTTT.

This clonotype has at least ten counts. The chain carries TRBV5-1 and TRBJ1-1; the D gene is possibly TRBD1 (6 bases). Germline assignment: CDR1 SGHRS and CDR2 YFSETQ. There are 15 residues in the CDR3. Between the trimmed V and J ends, which lost 3 bases and 4 bases, there was a span of 16 bases. The CDR3 reads CASSSEGQRGTEAFF. DNA for the CDR3: TGCGCCAGCAGCTCGGAAGGACAGCGAGGCACTGAAGCTTTCTTT.

This clonotype was seen only a few times. The chain joins TRBV13 to TRBJ2-1; D ambiguous. The CDR3 is made up of 14 amino acids. With 3 bases removed from V and 6 bases from J, the gap between germline ends came to 12 bases. Germline V gene data show CDR1 as PRHDT and CDR2 as FYEKMQ (reference sequence). The CDR3 here is CASSFPPHANEQFF. In nucleotides, the CDR3 is TGTGCCAGCAGCTTCCCGCCCCACGCCAATGAGCAGTTCTTC.

This chain connects TRBV18 to TRBJ2-5, with D perhaps matching TRBD2 (6 bases). The V end lost 2 bases, the J end lost 5 bases, and 9 bases lay between the germline ends. Germline V gene data show CDR1 as KGHSH and CDR2 as LQKENI. The CDR3 consists of 13 residues. CDR3 loop: CASSPVGGETQYF. The CDR3 DNA reads TGTGCCAGCTCACCAGTCGGAGGGGAGACCCAGTACTTC.

This sequence joins TRBV7-9 and TRBJ1-3, with TRBD1 as a possible D gene (5 bases). This CDR3 comprises 14 residues. The V end was cut by 5 bases, the J end by 4 bases, with 12 bases between. Looked up from germline, CDR1 is SEHNR and CDR2 is FQNEAQ (reference sequence). The CDR3 spells CASSGRASGNTIYF. The CDR3 DNA sequence: TGTGCCAGCAGCGGCAGGGCATCCGGAAACACCATATATTTT.

This clonotype appeared many times. The chain has TRBV5-1 and TRBJ2-2; 7 nucleotides agree with TRBD1. The CDR3 is 15 residues long. V trimming: 3 bases; J trimming: 2 bases; junction bases outside the gene matches: 4. Per germline, CDR1 SGHRS and CDR2 YFSETQ. CDR3 coding DNA: TGCGCCAGCAGCTCACAGGGGCCTAACACCGGGGAGCTGTTTTTT. Translated: CASSSQGPNTGELFF.

This clonotype occurred a few times. This rearrangement joins TRBV5-6 to TRBJ2-3, with 7 bases matching TRBD2. J gave up 6 bases and V 4 bases, and 17 bases lay outside the gene matches. Germline-derived CDR1 and CDR2 are SGHDT and YYEEEE. The CDR3 consists of 17 residues. The CDR3 is CASSQRPWTRSPDTQYF. For the CDR3, the DNA is TGTGCCAGCAGCCAGAGACCTTGGACTAGGTCTCCGGATACGCAGTATTTT.

In its sample, this clonotype was seen many times. The rearrangement joins TRBV5-1 to TRBJ2-1; 13 nucleotides line up with TRBD2. Germline-derived CDR1 and CDR2 are SGHRS and YFSETQ. Trimming took 6 bases from V and 5 from J; bases not matched to a gene: 5. The CDR3 has 15 residues. The DNA for the CDR3 is TGCGCCAGCATGGAACTAGCGGGGGGGGACAATGAGCAGTTCTTC. It translates to CASMELAGGDNEQFF.

A few counts support this clonotype. The V gene is TRBV2, the J gene TRBJ2-5; D is undetermined. Between the trimmed V and J ends, which lost 7 bases and 5 bases, there was a span of 14 bases. The CDR3 is 13 residues long. CDR1 and CDR2 from the germline V gene are SNHLY and FYNNEI. The DNA of the CDR3 is TGTGCCAGCAAACTACTGCCCGGGGAGACCCAGTACTTC. Translated: CASKLLPGETQYF.

Only a few counts were recorded for this clonotype. The chain joins TRBV5-1 to TRBJ1-2, with D possibly matching TRBD1 (5 bases). Per germline, CDR1 SGHRS and CDR2 YFSETQ. CDR3 length equals 14 residues. V was shortened by 2 bases and J by 4 bases, with 12 bases between the two germline ends. CDR3 amino acids: CASSFGGDAYGYTF. The CDR3, as DNA: TGCGCCAGCAGCTTTGGGGGGGACGCCTATGGCTACACCTTC.

This chain joins TRBV5-1 and TRBJ1-1; TRBD1 might be the D (6 bases). V lost 4 bases to trimming and J lost 11 bases, with 21 bases between them. This CDR3 comprises 14 residues. Germline V gives CDR1 SGHRS, CDR2 YFSETQ. CDR3 nucleotide sequence: TGCGCCAGCAGCGGATCCAACAGGGACGTGCCCGCTTTCTTT. It translates to CASSGSNRDVPAFF.